This T cell receptor beta chain was observed in a study of blood T cell repertoires in COVID-19. As for the study in general: Sites in the United States, Italy and Spain provided acute and convalescent COVID-19 samples. T cells, B-cell-depleted T cells, or PBMCs provided the cDNA or gDNA that served as material.

Per the original data handling: From reference gene primer amplification, estimates of nucleated cell counts were derived. The data were produced by immunoSEQ multiplex PCR, yet TCRdb's version contains in-frame clones alone and is incomplete. V, J and clone size are those of that table, while D and trimming were read from the DNA. This sample has 200,000 to 250,000 clones, with around three quarters found just once. The CDR3 is made up of 16 amino acids. Germline CDR1 reads MNHEY; CDR2 reads SMNVEV (reference sequence). V gave up 7 bases and J gave up 6 bases; unmatched junction bases: 12. The chain has TRBV27 and TRBJ2-1, with TRBD1 matching over 10 bases. The sample comprised peripheral blood. The source of this sequence is a woman aged 70-85 years with acute or convalescent COVID-19. CDR3 coding DNA: TGTGCCAGCAAGTTTCTAGGACAGGGGGTTGTCAATGAGCAGTTCTTC. It codes for CASKFLGQGVVNEQFF.